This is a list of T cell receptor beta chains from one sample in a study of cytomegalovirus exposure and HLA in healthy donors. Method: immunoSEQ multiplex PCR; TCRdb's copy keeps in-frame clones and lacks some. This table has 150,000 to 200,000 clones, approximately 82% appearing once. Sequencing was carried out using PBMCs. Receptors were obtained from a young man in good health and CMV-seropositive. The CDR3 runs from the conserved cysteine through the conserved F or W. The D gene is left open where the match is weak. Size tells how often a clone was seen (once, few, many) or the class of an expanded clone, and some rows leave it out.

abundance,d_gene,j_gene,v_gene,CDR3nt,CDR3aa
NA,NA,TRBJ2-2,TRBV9,TGTGCCAGCAGCGTATCCCCGGGACATTCGACCGGGGAGCTGTTTTTT,CASSVSPGHSTGELFF
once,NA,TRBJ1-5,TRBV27,TGTGCCAGCAGTCCTAGGGGAAGCAATCAGCCCCAGCATTTT,CASSPRGSNQPQHF
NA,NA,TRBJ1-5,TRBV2,TGTGCCAGCAGTGATCCTTTAGATCAGCCCCAGCATTTT,CASSDPLDQPQHF
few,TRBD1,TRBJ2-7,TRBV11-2,TGTGCCAGCAGCTACAGGGGTTATCGGTACTTC,CASSYRGYRYF
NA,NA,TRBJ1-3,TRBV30,TGTGCCTGGAGCCCGGGGGGCGTATATATGGGAAACACCATATATTTT,CAWSPGGVYMGNTIYF
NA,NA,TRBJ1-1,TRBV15,TGTGCCACCAGCAGCACAGGGATCACTGAAGCTTTCTTT,CATSSTGITEAFF
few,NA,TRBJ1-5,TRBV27,TGTGCCAGCAGCTCAAGAAGGGGGTATAGCAATCAGCCCCAGCATTTT,CASSSRRGYSNQPQHF
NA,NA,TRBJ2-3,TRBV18,TGTGCCAGCTCACCACCGACCGTTTCCGAAACGGGGGATACGCAGTATTTT,CASSPPTVSETGDTQYF
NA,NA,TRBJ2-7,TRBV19,TGTGCCAGTACCCAAGGAGGGGCGCTGACCTACGAGCAGTACTTC,CASTQGGALTYEQYF
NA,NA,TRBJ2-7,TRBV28,TGTGCCAGCAGTTTACCCGTGGTCGGCGAGCAGTACTTC,CASSLPVVGEQYF
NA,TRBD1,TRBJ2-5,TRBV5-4,TGTGCCATATCCGCCGGGACAGAAGAGACCCAGTACTTC,CAISAGTEETQYF
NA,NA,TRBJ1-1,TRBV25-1,TGTGCCAGCAGGACCTTTTGGGGGGGTTCTTCTGAAGCTTTCTTT,CASRTFWGGSSEAFF
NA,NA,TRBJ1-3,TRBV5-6,TGTGCCAGCAGCTTGTGGTGGGGAGGGGCACCAAAAATGACCGTGGCCATATATTTT,CASSLWWGGAPKMTVAIYF
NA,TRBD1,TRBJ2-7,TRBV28,TGTGCCAGCAGTAACTCCGGGACAGGGTTGAGGGAGCAGTACTTC,CASSNSGTGLREQYF
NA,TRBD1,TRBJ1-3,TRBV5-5,TGTGCCAGCAGCTTGATCCCGGACAGGGGTGGGAACACCATATATTTT,CASSLIPDRGGNTIYF
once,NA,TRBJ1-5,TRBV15,TGTGCCACCAGCAGAGAAATGGGGGCCAGATCTTCGCCCCAGCATTTT,CATSREMGARSSPQHF
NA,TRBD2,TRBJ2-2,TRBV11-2,TGTGCCAGCAGCCACCAAGGGACTAGCTCCGGGGAGCTGTTTTTT,CASSHQGTSSGELFF